These T cell receptor beta chains were read from a single sample in a study of CD8 T cells in ankylosing spondylitis. TCRdb independently ran MiXCR on the 5' RACE reads; one entry per CDR3 protein. Of 250,000 to 350,000 distinct CDR3 sequences in the sample, over 15% were seen once. Sequenced material: blood, either unsorted or a sorted T cell fraction (not recorded which). These receptors originate from a male donor with ankylosing spondylitis or in good health (not recorded which). CDR3s include the opening cysteine and the closing phenylalanine or tryptophan. The order of the fields is V gene, J gene, CDR3 protein.

TRBV5-1	TRBJ2-2	CASSLEGPPNTGELFF
TRBV5-1	TRBJ2-1	CASSRPTSGATYNEQFF
TRBV20-1	TRBJ2-1	CSARVRVSYNEQFF
TRBV3-1	TRBJ1-1	CASSQPKTGGTEAFF
TRBV20-1	TRBJ1-2	CSARDPRNIGYGYTF
TRBV24-1	TRBJ1-5	CATSDSRQEPLSNQPQHF
TRBV20-1	TRBJ1-6	CSARDLWNSPLHF
TRBV4-1	TRBJ2-5	CASSLGTSGRTGETQYF
TRBV11-1	TRBJ2-2	CASSLPGPSTGELFF
TRBV24-1	TRBJ2-3	CATSSGLYTQYF
TRBV15	TRBJ2-2	CATSRARLHTGELFF
TRBV29-1	TRBJ2-5	CSVEDRIQETQYF
TRBV29-1	TRBJ2-1	CSVEAGRRSDEQFF
TRBV18	TRBJ1-4	CASSPPGGVNEKLFF
TRBV6-1	TRBJ2-5	CASSEQSYRGQETQYF
TRBV21-1	TRBJ2-4	CASSKTGCGPRAAKNIQYF
TRBV10-3	TRBJ2-1	CAISRDMYNEQFF
TRBV3-1	TRBJ2-1	CASSQDRGGQFF
TRBV4-1	TRBJ1-5	CASSPGTGRNSNQPQHF
TRBV12-3/TRBV12-4	TRBJ2-5	CASSFGGPETQYF
TRBV29-1	TRBJ1-3	CSVEVGQGIGNTIYF
TRBV6-1	TRBJ1-3	CASSPGPWGTIYF
TRBV5-1	TRBJ2-3	CASSLEVGGADTQYF
TRBV5-1	TRBJ1-1	CASSPAGNTEAFF
TRBV4-2	TRBJ1-3	CASSQEGGRNTIYF
TRBV10-3	TRBJ2-1	CAITQDHNEQFF
TRBV20-1	TRBJ2-1	CSAFRGGGYGEQFF
TRBV6-5	TRBJ1-1	CASSYRERAEAFF
TRBV28	TRBJ1-5	CATNRGQENQPQHF
TRBV20-1	TRBJ2-1	CSASGPGLPSGEQFF